Shown below are 14 T cell receptor beta chains from a single sample sequenced in a study of cytomegalovirus exposure and HLA in healthy donors. The table came from immunoSEQ multiplex PCR; TCRdb's copy has only in-frame clones and leaves some out. Of around 300,000 clones listed, around 86% are singletons. Sequenced: PBMCs. All receptors come from a woman aged 18-29 years in good health and CMV-seronegative.

This clone was found once. This specimen includes other DNA sequences encoding the same CDR3. The chain is built from TRBV5-6 and TRBJ2-3; the match to TRBD2 covers 11 bases. CDR1 and CDR2 from the germline V gene are SGHDT and YYEEEE. V gave up 1 base and J gave up 0 bases; unmatched junction bases: 1. The CDR3 extends over 16 amino acids. CDR3: CASSLRLAGSTDTQYF. CDR3 nucleotide sequence: TGTGCCAGCAGCTTGAGACTAGCGGGAAGCACAGATACGCAGTATTTT.

V usage is TRBV28 and J usage is TRBJ2-7, with no clear D. The CDR3 runs 13 residues. The ends were cut back, 7 bases at V and 0 bases at J, with 10 bases in the middle. Germline lookup yields CDR1 MDHEN and CDR2 SYDVKM. Here the CDR3 DNA reads TGTGCCAGCACCTTTTCGAGCTCCTACGAGCAGTACTTC. Translating gives CASTFSSSYEQYF.

V and J are TRBV18 and TRBJ2-7, with 9 bases that match TRBD2. The CDR3 consists of 15 residues. Germline lookup yields CDR1 KGHSH and CDR2 LQKENI. V shed 3 bases, J shed 0 bases, and the junction held 3 bases outside the gene matches. The CDR3 region is CASSPVAGDSYEQYF. Here the CDR3 DNA reads TGTGCCAGCTCACCGGTAGCGGGGGACTCCTACGAGCAGTACTTC.

The gene calls are TRBV2 and TRBJ2-7; D is ambiguous. Trimming pared 6 bases from V and 2 bases from J, leaving 8 bases between. Germline V gene lookup returns CDR1 SNHLY and CDR2 FYNNEI. The CDR3 runs to 12 residues. CDR3 sequence reads: CASSPIAYEQYF. CDR3 DNA sequence: TGTGCCAGCAGCCCGATAGCCTACGAGCAGTACTTC.

The rearrangement joins TRBV4-2 to TRBJ1-1; 7 bases fit TRBD1. Germline lookup yields CDR1 LGHNA and CDR2 YNFKEQ. The CDR3 covers 14 residues. After removal of 3 bases from V and 7 bases from J, the junction contained 8 bases not matched to a gene. The CDR3 here is CASSHVQGRGEAFF. CDR3 coding DNA: TGTGCCAGCAGCCATGTACAGGGGCGCGGTGAAGCTTTCTTT.

The chain joins TRBV5-1 to TRBJ2-1, with TRBD2 matching 9 bases. The germline V gene encodes CDR1 SGHRS and CDR2 YFSETQ. The CDR3 loop spans 15 amino acids. Trimming took 3 bases from V and 4 from J; bases not matched to a gene: 5. As DNA, the CDR3 is TGCGCCAGCAGCTCCCTGGCGGGGGGGTACAATGAGCAGTTCTTC. Translating it yields CASSSLAGGYNEQFF.

The table lists this clone with a count of one. This chain connects TRBV6-5 to TRBJ2-7; D remains ambiguous. Germline V CDR1 and CDR2: MNHEY, SVGAGI. V was cut by 2 bases and J by 6 bases, with 8 bases left in between. The CDR3 is made up of 12 amino acids. The CDR3: CASSYPPGEQYF. The CDR3 nucleotides are TGTGCCAGCAGTTACCCACCGGGCGAGCAGTACTTC.

V is TRBV4-3 and J is TRBJ1-2, with a possible D match to TRBD1 (5 bases). Trimming pared 1 base from V and 4 bases from J, leaving 13 bases between. The CDR3 length is 15 residues. Per germline, CDR1 LGHNA and CDR2 YSLEER. Here the CDR3 DNA reads TGCGCCAGCAGCCAAGGGCAGGGAGGGAGCTATGGCTACACCTTC. Translating it yields CASSQGQGGSYGYTF.

V is TRBV6-5 and J is TRBJ2-5; a weak D match, TRBD2 (5 bases). Germline V gene sequence: CDR1 MNHEY, CDR2 SVGAGI. The CDR3 loop spans 13 amino acids. Trimming pared 5 bases from V and 5 bases from J, leaving 12 bases between. Here the CDR3 DNA reads TGTGCCAGCAGTCAAGCGGTTACGGAGACCCAGTACTTC. Protein: CASSQAVTETQYF.

The chain has TRBV5-1 and TRBJ2-1; 14 nucleotides align to TRBD2. The germline CDR1 and CDR2 sequences are SGHRS and YFSETQ. The CDR3 spans 16 residues. V trimming: 4 bases; J trimming: 9 bases; junction bases outside the gene matches: 9. The CDR3 spells CASSAGLAGGQVEQFF. In nucleotides, the CDR3 is TGCGCCAGCAGCGCCGGACTAGCGGGGGGCCAGGTTGAGCAGTTCTTC.

The chain carries TRBV19 and TRBJ1-2; tentatively, D is TRBD1 (5 bases). Germline CDR1 LNHDA, CDR2 SQIVND (reference sequence). The CDR3 loop spans 16 amino acids. The ends were cut back, 10 bases at V and 0 bases at J, with 21 bases in the middle. The CDR3 reads CATVTGPPTANYGYTF. Here the CDR3 DNA reads TGTGCCACCGTAACAGGTCCCCCGACAGCTAACTATGGCTACACCTTC.

The V and J genes are TRBV30 and TRBJ2-5; 7 nucleotides line up with TRBD1. Germline CDR1 is GTSNPN and CDR2 is SVGIG (reference sequence). The CDR3 has 14 residues. V lost 3 bases and J lost 5; bases outside the gene matches: 9. The CDR3 sequence is CAWSTGTDWETQYF. CDR3 DNA: TGTGCCTGGAGCACCGGGACAGACTGGGAGACCCAGTACTTC.

V is TRBV11-2 and J is TRBJ2-6, with D unclear. Germline V gene lookup returns CDR1 SGHAT and CDR2 FQNNGV. Trimming cost V 5 bases and J 3 bases, with 11 bases left between them. This CDR3 has 15 amino acids. The CDR3 DNA is TGTGCCAGCAGCGCCCTGCCGGGTGGGGCCAACGTCCTGACTTTC. This encodes CASSALPGGANVLTF.

The CDR3 DNA sequence: TGTGCCAGCAGCTTGGCCAGGGTTAGGGCAGATACGCAGTATTTT. As protein: CASSLARVRADTQYF. This chain uses TRBV7-8 with TRBJ2-3; weak D call: TRBD1 (5 bases). V was clipped by 3 bases and J by 4 bases, with 14 bases between them. The CDR3 is 15 residues long. Germline V gene data show CDR1 as SGHVS and CDR2 as FQNEAQ. Complete variable domain (other parts from reference TRBV7-8 and TRBJ2-3): GAGVSQSPRYKVAKRGQDVALRCDPISGHVSLFWYQQALGQGPEFLTYFQNEAQLDKSGLPSDRFFAERPEGSVSTLKIQRTQQEDSAVYLCASSLARVRADTQYFGPGTRLTVL.